Presented here are 21 T cell receptor beta chains from one specimen sequenced in a study of blood T cell repertoires in COVID-19. This table comes from immunoSEQ multiplex PCR, and its TCRdb copy is limited to in-frame clones, with some not included. Counted here are 21,000 or so clones, 75% to 95% occurring once; the ten biggest clones make up 18%. Sequenced sample: peripheral blood. These receptors originate from a human donor in a cohort sampled during active COVID-19.

This clone was seen once. The J gene is TRBJ2-2, the V gene TRBV5-1; 7 bases fit TRBD1. This CDR3 contains 15 residues. V lost 1 base and J lost 3; bases outside the gene matches: 3. The germline V gene has CDR1 SGHRS and CDR2 YFSETQ. CDR3 coding DNA: TGCGCCAGCAGCTTGACAGGGGCGGACACCGGGGAGCTGTTTTTT. Protein product: CASSLTGADTGELFF.

This chain links TRBV6-6 with TRBJ2-7; TRBD1 might be the D (6 bases). In germline, CDR1 is MNHNY, CDR2 SVGAGI (reference sequence). V dropped 8 bases and J dropped 3 bases, with 14 bases sitting between them. This CDR3 contains 13 residues. In DNA, the CDR3 is TGTGCCAGCTGGGAACAGGGAGTCTACGAGCAGTACTTC. The encoded protein is CASWEQGVYEQYF.

This chain connects TRBV6-5 to TRBJ2-7; weak D call: TRBD1 (5 bases). Per the germline V gene, CDR1 is MNHEY and CDR2 is SVGAGI. V lost 6 bases, J lost 4 bases, and 7 bases lay in between. The CDR3 has 11 residues. CDR3 loop: CASRDKYEQYF. The DNA of the CDR3 is TGTGCCAGCAGGGACAAGTACGAGCAGTACTTC.

V gene TRBV6-2 or TRBV6-3 combines with J gene TRBJ1-2; tentative D call: TRBD1 (6 bases). V lost 2 bases to trimming and J lost 8 bases, with 15 bases between them. The CDR3 runs to 14 residues. Germline CDR1 is MNHEY and CDR2 is SVGEGT. This CDR3 is CASSYGGQSLGYTF. The CDR3 nucleotides are TGTGCCAGCAGTTACGGAGGACAGTCTTTGGGCTACACCTTC.

A remark on this clone: At the DNA level, this CDR3 is encoded by other sequences in the same sample as well. The CDR3 DNA reads TGTGCCAGCAGCGTACGGGGGACTAGCGGGGGCCTAAGATACAATGAGCAGTTCTTC. Amino acid sequence: CASSVRGTSGGLRYNEQFF. The chain joins TRBV9 to TRBJ2-1, with TRBD2 matching over 14 bases. Germline CDR1 and CDR2: SGDLS and YYNGEE. CDR3 length: 19 residues. V lost 1 base, J lost 4 bases, and 10 bases stayed unmatched. Using reference TRBV9 and TRBJ2-1 for the parts outside the CDR3, the full variable domain is DSGVTQTPKHLITATGQRVTLRCSPRSGDLSVYWYQQSLDQGLQFLIQYYNGEERAKGNILERFSAQQFPDLHSELNLSSLELGDSALYFCASSVRGTSGGLRYNEQFFGPGTRLTVL.

Written as DNA, the CDR3 is TGTGCCAGCAGCTTCGGTTTGGGCCTACTGAACACTGAAGCTTTCTTT. Protein sequence: CASSFGLGLLNTEAFF. The chain links TRBV7-2 to TRBJ1-1; the D is unclear. The CDR3 is 16 residues long. The V end lost 3 bases, the J end lost 0 bases, and 14 bases lay between the germline ends. Germline CDR1 SGHTA, CDR2 FQGNSA.

V gene TRBV12-5 combines with J gene TRBJ2-3; D perhaps matches TRBD1 (6 bases). The CDR3 has 12 amino acids. Deletions cut 8 bases from V and 4 bases from J, with 10 bases between. Germline lookup yields CDR1 LGHNT and CDR2 FRNRAP. The DNA of the CDR3 is TGTGCTAGTCAGGGGATAGCAGATACGCAGTATTTT. It yields the protein CASQGIADTQYF.

This clone has just one count. Mismatch with germline at one junction end may stem from a read error. The rearrangement links TRBV5-1 to TRBJ1-1, with 8 nucleotides matching TRBD1. CDR1 and CDR2 (germline): SGHRS, YFSETQ. The CDR3 length is 13 residues. The chain's CDR3 is CASSSPGQAQLGF. CDR3 DNA sequence: TGCGCCAGCAGCTCACCGGGACAGGCCCAGTTGGGTTTT.

The genes are TRBV27 and TRBJ1-1; D possibly corresponds to TRBD1 (5 bases). The CDR3 spans 13 residues. CDR1 MNHEY and CDR2 SMNVEV come from the germline V gene (reference sequence). Trimming stripped 2 bases from V and 6 bases from J, with 10 bases between. The CDR3 nucleotides are TGTGCCAGCAGTTTACAGGGAACCGCTGAAGCTTTCTTT. Protein sequence: CASSLQGTAEAFF.

The chain carries TRBV7-3 and TRBJ2-1; TRBD2 agrees at 15 bases. Trimming cost V 5 bases and J 7 bases; bases outside gene matches: 3. Germline V gene data show CDR1 as SGHTA and CDR2 as FQGTGA. CDR3 length: 15 residues. The CDR3 coding sequence is TGTGCCAGCAGCGCGGGACTAGCGGGGGGTAATGAGCAGTTCTTC. Protein: CASSAGLAGGNEQFF.

The chain employs TRBV5-6 and TRBJ1-6, with 8 positions matching TRBD1. Germline loops: CDR1 SGHDT, CDR2 YYEEEE. The CDR3 is made up of 14 amino acids. V lost 1 base and J lost 9; bases outside the gene matches: 3. CDR3 in amino acids: CASSLWTGRSPLHF. The CDR3 nucleotides read TGTGCCAGCAGCTTGTGGACAGGGCGTTCACCCCTCCACTTT. The whole variable domain, filled in from reference TRBV5-6 and TRBJ1-6, reads DAGVTQSPTHLIKTRGQQVTLRCSPKSGHDTVSWYQQALGQGPQFIFQYYEEEERQRGNFPDRFSGHQFPNYSSELNVNALLLGDSALYLCASSLWTGRSPLHFGNGTRLTVT.

This chain uses TRBV19 with TRBJ1-1; perhaps TRBD1 as D (5 bases). The CDR3 consists of 12 residues. V was cut by 10 bases and J by 5 bases, with 14 bases left in between. The germline V gene has CDR1 LNHDA and CDR2 SQIVND (reference sequence). This CDR3 reads CATAGGRTEAFF. In nucleotides, the CDR3 is TGTGCCACCGCTGGGGGGAGGACTGAAGCTTTCTTT.

The chain joins TRBV6-5 to TRBJ2-2, with TRBD1 matching over 8 bases. Germline trimming cut 9 bases from V and 2 bases from J; bases unmatched to any gene: 2. The CDR3 is made up of 13 amino acids. Looked up from germline, CDR1 is MNHEY and CDR2 is SVGAGI. CDR3 sequence: CASDRGNTGELFF. In DNA, the CDR3 is TGTGCCAGTGACAGGGGCAACACCGGGGAGCTGTTTTTT.

V and J are TRBV19 and TRBJ2-7, with 9 bases identical to TRBD1. This CDR3 is built from 15 residues. With V trimmed by 5 bases and J by 3 bases, 8 bases remained unmatched. CDR1 and CDR2 from the germline V gene are LNHDA and SQIVND (reference sequence). The CDR3 here is CASSLRDRDYYEQYF. As DNA, the CDR3 is TGTGCCAGTAGTCTTCGGGACAGGGATTACTACGAGCAGTACTTC.

This chain links TRBV5-4 with TRBJ2-5, with TRBD1 as a possible D gene (5 bases). The V and J ends lost 1 base and 1 base respectively, with 11 bases between them. The CDR3 runs to 15 residues. Germline V gene sequence: CDR1 SGHNT, CDR2 YYREEE (reference sequence). CDR3 protein: CASSLPKTVQETQYF. CDR3 coding DNA: TGTGCCAGCAGCTTGCCAAAGACAGTCCAAGAGACCCAGTACTTC.

V usage is TRBV7-9 and J usage is TRBJ2-5, with 10 bases aligning to TRBD2. There are 17 residues in the CDR3. CDR1 is SEHNR and CDR2 is FQNEAQ in the germline V gene (reference sequence). V shed 4 bases, J shed 1 base, and the junction held 9 bases outside the gene matches. The CDR3 region has the DNA TGTGCCAGCAGCTCTAATCTAGCGGGGGACATCCAAGAGACCCAGTACTTC. This translates into CASSSNLAGDIQETQYF.

J is TRBJ2-5 and V is TRBV5-1, with D perhaps matching TRBD2 (6 bases). CDR3 length: 15 residues. The germline gives CDR1 SGHRS, CDR2 YFSETQ. Trimming removed 3 bases from V and 2 bases from J, with 14 bases in between. The CDR3 sequence: CASSSGGTLQETQYF. The DNA of the CDR3 is TGCGCCAGCAGCTCCGGGGGAACTTTACAAGAGACCCAGTACTTC.

The chain links TRBV2 to TRBJ1-5; no reliable D call. Germline V gene data show CDR1 as SNHLY and CDR2 as FYNNEI. The CDR3 consists of 15 residues. The V end lost 7 bases, the J end lost 0 bases, and 13 bases lay between the germline ends. CDR3: CASTVDGNSNQPQHF. The CDR3 coding sequence is TGTGCCAGCACCGTGGACGGGAATAGCAATCAGCCCCAGCATTTT.

V is TRBV9 and J is TRBJ2-1; the match to TRBD1 covers 8 bases. CDR1 and CDR2 from the germline V gene are SGDLS and YYNGEE. The CDR3 is made up of 15 amino acids. Germline trimming cut 4 bases from V and 9 bases from J; bases unmatched to any gene: 12. The CDR3 here is CASSTRQGSAGEQFF. The CDR3, as DNA: TGTGCCAGCAGCACCCGACAGGGGTCGGCGGGTGAGCAGTTCTTC. Filled out from reference TRBV9 and TRBJ2-1, the complete variable domain reads DSGVTQTPKHLITATGQRVTLRCSPRSGDLSVYWYQQSLDQGLQFLIQYYNGEERAKGNILERFSAQQFPDLHSELNLSSLELGDSALYFCASSTRQGSAGEQFFGPGTRLTVL.

The V and J genes are TRBV18 and TRBJ2-5; tentatively, D is TRBD1 (5 bases). The CDR3 runs 15 residues. The ends were cut back, 0 bases at V and 1 base at J, with 9 bases in the middle. CDR1 is KGHSH and CDR2 is LQKENI in the germline V gene. The CDR3 loop reads CASSPPVQGQETQYF. In DNA form, the CDR3 reads TGTGCCAGCTCACCACCCGTCCAGGGCCAAGAGACCCAGTACTTC.

CDR3 nucleotide sequence: TGTGCCAGCAGTGAATCGGGGGACCTCTATGGCTACACCTTC. This sequence encodes CASSESGDLYGYTF. This sequence joins TRBV25-1 and TRBJ1-2; tentative D call: TRBD1 (5 bases). CDR1 is MGHDK, CDR2 SYGVNS, per germline. V was cut by 1 base and J by 4 bases, with 10 bases left in between. This CDR3 has 14 amino acids.